These 9 T cell receptor beta chains originate from one sample sequenced in a study of OX40 agonist ivuxolimab in advanced cancers. Libraries were prepared by immunoSEQ multiplex PCR; TCRdb keeps only in-frame clonotypes and omits some of them. Here the sample spans some 82,000 clones, 88% being singletons. The specimen comprised CD4+ or CD8+ T cells sorted from blood, sampled in a trial of the OX40 agonist ivuxolimab. All receptors come from an adult with an advanced solid tumor such as melanoma, head and neck, liver or kidney cancer.

CDR3 coding DNA: TGTGCCAGCAGCTTCAGGACAGGCCGAGATACGCAGTATTTT. This codes for CASSFRTGRDTQYF. This rearrangement joins TRBV5-4 to TRBJ2-3, with 7 bases identical to TRBD1. V was clipped by 2 bases and J by 5 bases; unmatched bases: 5. The CDR3 covers 14 residues. CDR1 and CDR2 from the germline V gene are SGHNT and YYREEE (reference sequence).

This clone has just a few counts. The chain has TRBV19 and TRBJ2-7; the D call may be TRBD1 or TRBD2 (5 bases each). Germline assignment: CDR1 LNHDA and CDR2 SQIVND (reference sequence). V was shortened by 3 bases and J by 4 bases, with 13 bases between the two germline ends. The CDR3 has 14 residues. The CDR3, as DNA: TGTGCCAGTAGTATTGGGGGATTGCAATACGAGCAGTACTTC. Translated, it gives CASSIGGLQYEQYF.

The rearrangement joins TRBV9 to TRBJ1-1, with 9 bases aligning to TRBD1. The germline V gene encodes CDR1 SGDLS and CDR2 YYNGEE. J was trimmed by 3 bases and V by 4 bases; bases with no gene match: 4. This CDR3 region has 14 residues. The CDR3 coding sequence is TGTGCCAGCAGCCTTAGGACAGGGGACACTGAAGCTTTCTTT. It is translated as CASSLRTGDTEAFF. The full variable domain, with the rest looked up from reference TRBV9 and TRBJ1-1, is DSGVTQTPKHLITATGQRVTLRCSPRSGDLSVYWYQQSLDQGLQFLIQYYNGEERAKGNILERFSAQQFPDLHSELNLSSLELGDSALYFCASSLRTGDTEAFFGQGTRLTVV.

Note on this clone: Different DNA sequences within this sample yield the same CDR3. V gene TRBV28 combines with J gene TRBJ1-2, with 9 bases identical to TRBD1. V lost 6 bases and J lost 0; bases outside the gene matches: 11. CDR1 is MDHEN and CDR2 is SYDVKM in the germline V gene. The CDR3 extends over 17 amino acids. CDR3 in DNA: TGTGCCAGCAGCCCCCCCGGGACAGGGTGGGCTAACTATGGCTACACCTTC. It encodes CASSPPGTGWANYGYTF.

This clone was counted a few times. The rearrangement joins TRBV5-1 to TRBJ2-7, with 7 bases that match TRBD1. V dropped 5 bases and J dropped 3; count of bases not matched to a gene: 2. This CDR3 has 12 residues. Germline lookup yields CDR1 SGHRS and CDR2 YFSETQ. The CDR3 DNA follows: TGCGCCAGCAGGAGGGACAGCTACGAGCAGTACTTC. Translated, it gives CASRRDSYEQYF.

The V and J genes are TRBV28 and TRBJ1-1; D is unclear. CDR1 is MDHEN, CDR2 SYDVKM, per germline. This CDR3 has 11 amino acids. V was trimmed by 7 bases and J by 1 base, leaving 4 bases between them. The CDR3 DNA reads TGTGCCAGCACAGGGAACACTGAAGCTTTCTTT. This codes for CASTGNTEAFF.

This clone has a single count. This rearrangement joins TRBV7-2 to TRBJ1-5, with TRBD1 matching over 12 bases. The CDR3 is made up of 16 amino acids. The junction had 6 bases not matched to a gene; V was cut back by 2 bases and J by 7 bases. Germline V gives CDR1 SGHTA, CDR2 FQGNSA. In DNA, the CDR3 is TGTGCCAGCAGCTTATCAGGGACAGGGGGCAGGCAGCCCCAGCATTTT. It specifies CASSLSGTGGRQPQHF.

The chain links TRBV7-2 to TRBJ2-5, with 11 bases fitting TRBD2. V gave up 4 bases and J gave up 5 bases; unmatched junction bases: 3. There are 14 residues in the CDR3. CDR1 and CDR2 from the germline V gene are SGHTA and FQGNSA. CDR3 sequence reads: CASSSTSGIETQYF. CDR3 DNA sequence: TGTGCCAGCAGCTCGACTAGCGGGATTGAGACCCAGTACTTC.

The chain carries TRBV6-5 and TRBJ1-2, with D unresolved. This CDR3 has 14 amino acids. The germline gives CDR1 MNHEY, CDR2 SVGAGI. The V gene lost 5 bases and the J gene lost 0 bases, with 10 bases spanning the gap. DNA for the CDR3: TGTGCCAGCAGTCTAACACTTACTAACTATGGCTACACCTTC. Translating gives CASSLTLTNYGYTF.